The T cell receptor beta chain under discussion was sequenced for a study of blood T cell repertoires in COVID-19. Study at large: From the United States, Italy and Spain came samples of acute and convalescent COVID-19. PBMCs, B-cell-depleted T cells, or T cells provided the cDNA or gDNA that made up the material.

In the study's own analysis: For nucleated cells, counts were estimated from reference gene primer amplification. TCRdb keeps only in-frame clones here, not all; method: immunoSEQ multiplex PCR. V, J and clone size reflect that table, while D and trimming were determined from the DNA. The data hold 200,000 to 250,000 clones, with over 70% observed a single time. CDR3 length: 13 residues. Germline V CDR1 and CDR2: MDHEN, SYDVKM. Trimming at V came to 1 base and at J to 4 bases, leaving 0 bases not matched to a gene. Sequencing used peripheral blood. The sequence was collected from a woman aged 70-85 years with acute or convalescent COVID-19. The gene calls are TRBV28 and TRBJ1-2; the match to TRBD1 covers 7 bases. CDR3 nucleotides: TGTGCCAGCAGTTTATCAGGGGGCTATGGCTACACCTTC. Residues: CASSLSGGYGYTF.